Reported below is one T cell receptor beta chain. This specimen comes from a study of blood T cell repertoires in COVID-19. Turning to the study itself: Sources were T cells, B-cell-depleted T cells, or PBMCs; the material itself was cDNA or gDNA.

Trimming removed 4 bases from V and 6 bases from J, with 11 bases in between. Germline lookup yields CDR1 SNHLY and CDR2 FYNNEI. CDR3 length: 13 amino acids. Per the authors' pipeline: Amplified reference gene primers provided the basis for estimating nucleated cell counts. The table came from immunoSEQ multiplex PCR; TCRdb's copy has only in-frame clones and leaves some out. V and J calls and clone size are those listed in that table; D and trimming were worked out from the DNA. Of around 250,000 clones detected, around nine tenths appear once; the ten largest clones hold under 9%. The genes are TRBV2 and TRBJ2-3; D not resolved. The sequence derives from a woman in her 70s with active or convalescent COVID-19. The specimen was peripheral blood. The CDR3 loop is CASSAQVDDTQYF. The CDR3 bases are TGTGCCAGCAGTGCCCAGGTAGACGATACGCAGTATTTT.